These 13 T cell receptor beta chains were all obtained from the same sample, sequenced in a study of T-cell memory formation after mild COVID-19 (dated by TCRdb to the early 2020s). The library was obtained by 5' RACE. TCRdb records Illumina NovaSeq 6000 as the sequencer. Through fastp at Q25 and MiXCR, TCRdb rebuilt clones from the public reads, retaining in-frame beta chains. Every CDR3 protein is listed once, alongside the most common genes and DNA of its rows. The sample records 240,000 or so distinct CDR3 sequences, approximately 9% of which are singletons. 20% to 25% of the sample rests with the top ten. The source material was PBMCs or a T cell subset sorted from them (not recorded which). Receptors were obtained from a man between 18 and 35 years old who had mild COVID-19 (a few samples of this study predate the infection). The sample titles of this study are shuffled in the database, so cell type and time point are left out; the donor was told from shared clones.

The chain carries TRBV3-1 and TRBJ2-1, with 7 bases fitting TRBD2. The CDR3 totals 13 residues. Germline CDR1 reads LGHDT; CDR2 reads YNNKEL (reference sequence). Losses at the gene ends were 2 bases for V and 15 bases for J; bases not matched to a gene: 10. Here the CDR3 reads CASSQSVAGLGFF. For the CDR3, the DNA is TGTGCCAGCAGCCAATCAGTAGCGGGCCTAGGGTTCTTC.

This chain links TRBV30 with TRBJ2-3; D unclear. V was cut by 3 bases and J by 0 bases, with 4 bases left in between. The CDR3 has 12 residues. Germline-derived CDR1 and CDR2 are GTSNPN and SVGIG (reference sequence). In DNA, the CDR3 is TGTGCCTGGAGCAGCAGCACAGATACGCAGTATTTT. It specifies CAWSSSTDTQYF. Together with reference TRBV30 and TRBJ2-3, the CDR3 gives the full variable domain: SQTIHQWPATLVQPVGSPLSLECTVEGTSNPNLYWYRQAAGRGLQLLFYSVGIGQISSEVPQNLSASRPQDRQFILSSKKLLLSDSGFYLCAWSSSTDTQYFGPGTRLTVL.

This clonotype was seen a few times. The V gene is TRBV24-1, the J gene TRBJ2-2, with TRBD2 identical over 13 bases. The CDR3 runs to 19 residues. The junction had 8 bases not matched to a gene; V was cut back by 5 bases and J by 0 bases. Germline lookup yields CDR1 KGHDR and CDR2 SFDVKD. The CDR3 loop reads CATSAAYTSGGANTGELFF. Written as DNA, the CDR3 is TGTGCCACCAGTGCGGCCTATACTAGCGGGGGGGCGAACACCGGGGAGCTGTTTTTT.

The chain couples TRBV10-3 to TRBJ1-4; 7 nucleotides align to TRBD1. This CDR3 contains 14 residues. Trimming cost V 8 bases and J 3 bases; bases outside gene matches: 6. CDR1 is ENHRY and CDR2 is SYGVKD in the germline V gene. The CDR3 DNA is TGTGCCATCGGCGCGGGGACAGCTAATGAAAAACTGTTTTTT. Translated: CAIGAGTANEKLFF.

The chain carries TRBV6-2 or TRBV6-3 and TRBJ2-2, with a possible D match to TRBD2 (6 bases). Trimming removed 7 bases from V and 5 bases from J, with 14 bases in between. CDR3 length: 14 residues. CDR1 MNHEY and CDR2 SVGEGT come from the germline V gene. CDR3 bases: TGTGCCAGCAAAGGGACTCTCGGAACCGGGGAGCTGTTTTTT. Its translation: CASKGTLGTGELFF.

The CDR3 DNA sequence: TGTGCCAGCAGCCGGCCGTTTGTCAGGCTCTACAATGAGCAGTTCTTC. It codes for CASSRPFVRLYNEQFF. The chain employs TRBV7-2 and TRBJ2-1, with D unresolved. CDR1 SGHTA and CDR2 FQGNSA come from the germline V gene. Trimming took 5 bases from V and 3 from J, leaving 17 bases between them. The CDR3 is made up of 16 amino acids.

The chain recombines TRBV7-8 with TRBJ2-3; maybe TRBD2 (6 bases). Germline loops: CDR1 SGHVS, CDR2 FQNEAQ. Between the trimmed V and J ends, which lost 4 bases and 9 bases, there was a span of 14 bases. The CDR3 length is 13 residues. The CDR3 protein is CASSSPASVTQYF. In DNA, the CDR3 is TGTGCCAGCAGCTCCCCGGCTAGCGTCACGCAGTATTTT.

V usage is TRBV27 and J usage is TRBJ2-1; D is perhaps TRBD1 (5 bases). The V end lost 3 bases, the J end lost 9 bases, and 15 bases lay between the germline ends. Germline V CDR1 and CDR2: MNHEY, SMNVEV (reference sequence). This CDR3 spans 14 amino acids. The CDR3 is CASSLVQGRGEQFF. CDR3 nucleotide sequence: TGTGCCAGCAGTTTGGTTCAGGGTAGGGGTGAGCAGTTCTTC.

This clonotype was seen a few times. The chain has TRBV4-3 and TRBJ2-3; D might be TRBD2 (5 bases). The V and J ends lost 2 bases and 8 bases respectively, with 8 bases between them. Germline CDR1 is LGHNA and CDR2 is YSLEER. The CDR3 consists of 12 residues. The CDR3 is CASSQYGSTQYF. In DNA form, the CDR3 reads TGCGCCAGCAGCCAATATGGGAGTACGCAGTATTTT.

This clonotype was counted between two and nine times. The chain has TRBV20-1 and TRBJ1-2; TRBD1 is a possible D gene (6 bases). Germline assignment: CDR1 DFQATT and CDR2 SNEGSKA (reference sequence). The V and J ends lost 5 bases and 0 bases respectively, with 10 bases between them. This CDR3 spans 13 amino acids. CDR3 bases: TGCAGTGCTTCCGACAGGACTAACTATGGCTACACCTTC. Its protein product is CSASDRTNYGYTF.

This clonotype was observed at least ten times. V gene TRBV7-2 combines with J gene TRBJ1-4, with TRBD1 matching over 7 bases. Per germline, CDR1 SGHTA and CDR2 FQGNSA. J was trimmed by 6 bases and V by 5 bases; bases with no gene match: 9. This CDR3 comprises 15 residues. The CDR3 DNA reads TGTGCCAGCAGCCAAGGGGACAGAAGATATGAAAAACTGTTTTTT. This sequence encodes CASSQGDRRYEKLFF.

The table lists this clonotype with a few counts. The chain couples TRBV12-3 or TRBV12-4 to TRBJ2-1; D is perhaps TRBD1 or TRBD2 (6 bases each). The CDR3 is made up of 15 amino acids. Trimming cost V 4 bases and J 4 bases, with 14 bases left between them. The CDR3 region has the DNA TGTGCCAGCAGTTCCCAGGGGACTGCATACAATGAGCAGTTCTTC. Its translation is CASSSQGTAYNEQFF.

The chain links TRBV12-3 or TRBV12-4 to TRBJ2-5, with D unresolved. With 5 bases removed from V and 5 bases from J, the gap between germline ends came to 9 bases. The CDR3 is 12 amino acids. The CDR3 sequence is CASSVDTETQYF. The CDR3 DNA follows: TGTGCCAGCAGTGTCGACACGGAGACCCAGTACTTC.